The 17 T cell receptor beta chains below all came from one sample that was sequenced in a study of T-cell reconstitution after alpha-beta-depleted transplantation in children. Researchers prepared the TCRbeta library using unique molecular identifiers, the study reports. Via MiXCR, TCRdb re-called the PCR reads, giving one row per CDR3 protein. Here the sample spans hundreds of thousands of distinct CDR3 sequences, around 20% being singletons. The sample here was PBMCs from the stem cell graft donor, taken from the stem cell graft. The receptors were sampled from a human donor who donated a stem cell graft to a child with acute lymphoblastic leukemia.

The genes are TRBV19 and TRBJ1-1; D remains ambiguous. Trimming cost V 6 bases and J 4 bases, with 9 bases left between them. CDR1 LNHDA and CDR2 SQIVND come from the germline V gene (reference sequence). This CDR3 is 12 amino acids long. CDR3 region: CASRVKSTEAFF. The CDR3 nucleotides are TGTGCCAGTAGGGTGAAGTCCACTGAAGCTTTCTTT.

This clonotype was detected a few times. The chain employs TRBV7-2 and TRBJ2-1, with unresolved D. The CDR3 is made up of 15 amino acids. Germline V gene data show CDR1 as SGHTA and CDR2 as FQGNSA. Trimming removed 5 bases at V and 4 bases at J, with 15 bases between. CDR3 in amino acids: CASSPSPALYNEQFF. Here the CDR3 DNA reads TGTGCCAGCAGCCCCTCCCCGGCGCTTTACAATGAGCAGTTCTTC.

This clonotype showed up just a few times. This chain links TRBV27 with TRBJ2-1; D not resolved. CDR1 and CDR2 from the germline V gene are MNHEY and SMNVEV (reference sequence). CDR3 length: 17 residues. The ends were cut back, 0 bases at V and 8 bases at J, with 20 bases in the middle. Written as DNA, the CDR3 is TGTGCCAGCAGTTTATCGGTTTTAAGGGCTGGAAGCCATGAGCAGTTCTTC. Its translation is CASSLSVLRAGSHEQFF.

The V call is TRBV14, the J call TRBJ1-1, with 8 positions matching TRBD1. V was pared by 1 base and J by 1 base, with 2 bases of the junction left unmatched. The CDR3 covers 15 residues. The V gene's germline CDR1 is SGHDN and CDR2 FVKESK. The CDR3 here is CASSQGTGSNTEAFF. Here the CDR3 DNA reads TGTGCCAGCAGCCAAGGGACAGGGTCGAACACTGAAGCTTTCTTT.

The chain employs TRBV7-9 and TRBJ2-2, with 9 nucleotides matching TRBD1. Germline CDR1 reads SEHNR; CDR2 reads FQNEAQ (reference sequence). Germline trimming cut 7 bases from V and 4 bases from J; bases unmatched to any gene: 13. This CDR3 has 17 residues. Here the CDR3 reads CASIPLWTGAATGELFF. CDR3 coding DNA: TGTGCCAGCATTCCACTCTGGACAGGGGCGGCCACCGGGGAGCTGTTTTTT.

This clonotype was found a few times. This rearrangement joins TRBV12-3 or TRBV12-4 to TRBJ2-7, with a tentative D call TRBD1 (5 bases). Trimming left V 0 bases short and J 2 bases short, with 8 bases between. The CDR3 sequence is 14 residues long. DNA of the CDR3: TGTGCCAGCAGTTTAGCGCCAGGGACCTACGAGCAGTACTTC. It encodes CASSLAPGTYEQYF.

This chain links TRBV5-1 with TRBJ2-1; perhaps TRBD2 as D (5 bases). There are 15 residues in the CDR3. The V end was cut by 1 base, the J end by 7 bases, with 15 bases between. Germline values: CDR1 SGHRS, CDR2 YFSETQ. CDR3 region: CASSLNGKSLNEQFF. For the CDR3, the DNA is TGCGCCAGCAGCTTGAACGGGAAGAGTCTGAATGAGCAGTTCTTC.

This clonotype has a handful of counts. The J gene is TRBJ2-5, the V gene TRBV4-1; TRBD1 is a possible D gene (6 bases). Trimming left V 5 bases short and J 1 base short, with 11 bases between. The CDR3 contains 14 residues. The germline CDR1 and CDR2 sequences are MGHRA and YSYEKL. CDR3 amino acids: CASSSLTGQETQYF. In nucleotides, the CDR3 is TGCGCCAGCAGCAGCCTGACAGGCCAAGAGACCCAGTACTTC.

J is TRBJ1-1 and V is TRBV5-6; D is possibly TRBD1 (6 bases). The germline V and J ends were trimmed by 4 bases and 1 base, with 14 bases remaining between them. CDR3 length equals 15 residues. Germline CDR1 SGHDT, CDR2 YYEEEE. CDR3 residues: CASSNPDRRNTEAFF. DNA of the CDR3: TGTGCCAGCAGCAACCCCGACAGGCGGAACACTGAAGCTTTCTTT.

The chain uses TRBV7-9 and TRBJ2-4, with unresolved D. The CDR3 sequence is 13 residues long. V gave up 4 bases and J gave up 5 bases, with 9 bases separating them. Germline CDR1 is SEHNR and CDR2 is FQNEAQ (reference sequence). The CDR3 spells CASSSPGENIQYF. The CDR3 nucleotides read TGTGCCAGCAGCTCCCCTGGGGAAAACATTCAGTACTTC.

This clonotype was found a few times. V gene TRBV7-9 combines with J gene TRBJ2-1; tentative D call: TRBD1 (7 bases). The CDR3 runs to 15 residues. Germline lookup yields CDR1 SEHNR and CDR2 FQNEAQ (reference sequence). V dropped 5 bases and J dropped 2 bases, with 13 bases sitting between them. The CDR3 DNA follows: TGTGCCAGCAGCCCCAGGGGGGCCGCCTACAATGAGCAGTTCTTC. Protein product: CASSPRGAAYNEQFF.

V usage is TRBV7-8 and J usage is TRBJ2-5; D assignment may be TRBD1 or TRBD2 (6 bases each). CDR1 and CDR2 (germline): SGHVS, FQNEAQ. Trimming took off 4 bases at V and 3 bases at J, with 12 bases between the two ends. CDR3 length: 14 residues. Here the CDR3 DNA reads TGTGCCAGCAGCTCCCCGGGGGCAGAAGAGACCCAGTACTTC. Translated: CASSSPGAEETQYF.

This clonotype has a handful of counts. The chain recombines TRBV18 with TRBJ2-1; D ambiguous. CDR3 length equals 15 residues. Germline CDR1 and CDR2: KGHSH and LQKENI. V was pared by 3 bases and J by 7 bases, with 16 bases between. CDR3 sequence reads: CASSPGRRRANEQFF. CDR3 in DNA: TGTGCCAGCTCACCGGGAAGAAGGCGTGCGAATGAGCAGTTCTTC.

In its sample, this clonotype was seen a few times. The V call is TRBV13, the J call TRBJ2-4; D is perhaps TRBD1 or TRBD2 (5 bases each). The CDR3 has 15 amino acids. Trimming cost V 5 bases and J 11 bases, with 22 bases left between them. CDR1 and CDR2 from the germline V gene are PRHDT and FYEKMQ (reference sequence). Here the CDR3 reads CASSTRSGTATVQYF. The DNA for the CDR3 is TGTGCCAGCAGCACCCGGTCCGGGACCGCCACAGTTCAGTACTTC. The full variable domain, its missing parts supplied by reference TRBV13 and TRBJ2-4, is AAGVIQSPRHLIKEKRETATLKCYPIPRHDTVYWYQQGPGQDPQFLISFYEKMQSDKGSIPDRFSAQQFSDYHSELNMSSLELGDSALYFCASSTRSGTATVQYFGAGTRLSVL.

The DNA of the CDR3 is TGTGCCAGCAGCCGGCCGGGGGATAACTCCTACGAGCAGTACTTC. Encoded protein: CASSRPGDNSYEQYF. The J gene is TRBJ2-7, the V gene TRBV4-2; D may be TRBD2 (6 bases). This CDR3 is 15 amino acids long. V was shortened by 4 bases and J by 0 bases, with 13 bases between the two germline ends. From germline, CDR1 is LGHNA and CDR2 YNFKEQ.

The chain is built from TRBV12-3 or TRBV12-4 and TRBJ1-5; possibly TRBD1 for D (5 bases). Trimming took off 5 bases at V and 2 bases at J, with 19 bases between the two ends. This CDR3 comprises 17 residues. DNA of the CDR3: TGTGCCAGCAGTGTCCGGGACTGGGACTCGGGCAATCAGCCCCAGCATTTT. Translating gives CASSVRDWDSGNQPQHF.

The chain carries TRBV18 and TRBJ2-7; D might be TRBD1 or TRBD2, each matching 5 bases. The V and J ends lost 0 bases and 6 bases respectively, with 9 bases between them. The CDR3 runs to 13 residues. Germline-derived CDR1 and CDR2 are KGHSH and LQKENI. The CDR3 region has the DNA TGTGCCAGCTCACCACCGCGAGGGGCCGAGCAGTACTTC. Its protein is CASSPPRGAEQYF.